A selection of T cell receptor beta chains follows, all from one sample in a study of cytomegalovirus exposure and HLA in healthy donors. This table comes from immunoSEQ multiplex PCR, and its TCRdb copy is limited to in-frame clones, with some not included. The data contain about 160,000 clones, 70% to 90% of them singletons. The sequenced sample was PBMCs. Receptors were obtained from a woman under 40 in good health and CMV-seropositive. Each CDR3 is given with its conserved first and last residue.

v_gene	j_gene	CDR3aa
TRBV4-2	TRBJ1-2	CASSQIGTGSNYGYTF
TRBV2	TRBJ2-1	CASSRGAAYNEQFF
TRBV29-1	TRBJ1-2	CSVGQDYGYTF
TRBV18	TRBJ1-4	CASSLGGAMEKLFF
TRBV28	TRBJ1-1	CASSLRASTEAFF
TRBV5-1	TRBJ2-7	CASSLSIRMNEQYF
TRBV9	TRBJ2-1	CASSVSRGYTYNEQFF
TRBV18	TRBJ2-2	CASSQAGASTGELFF
TRBV18	TRBJ2-7	CASSPGTGSEEQYF
TRBV5-6	TRBJ1-5	CASSLTAGGYSNQPQHF
TRBV27	TRBJ1-2	CASSFLQGNYGYTF
TRBV6-6	TRBJ2-1	CASSSGQGAYNEQFF
TRBV4-3	TRBJ2-7	CASSQAPSGGPLYF
TRBV18	TRBJ1-2	CASSPTEGVDGYTF
TRBV19	TRBJ1-5	CASSTPGRVYSNQPQHF
TRBV4-2	TRBJ1-6	CASSQSPSRTGASPLHF